This T cell receptor (beta chain) was retrieved from a study of cytomegalovirus exposure and HLA in healthy donors. Findings of the study overall: Reportedly, diagnosis of cytomegalovirus status by the classifier showed high specificity and sensitivity.

PCR amplification relied on 60 Vbeta primers (plus 13 Jbeta primers). Using immunoSEQ multiplex PCR, the repertoire was profiled, and TCRdb retains in-frame clones only, with some absent. Here the sample spans some 190,000 clones, over 70% being singletons. Details on this clone: Its antigen remains unidentified.

The length of the CDR3 is 15 residues. The junction had 3 bases not matched to a gene; V was cut back by 1 base and J by 0 bases. CDR1 is SNHLY, CDR2 FYNNEI, per germline. Sequencing was performed on PBMCs. The receptor's source is a boy between 2 and 10 years old in good health and CMV-seronegative. The chain joins TRBV2 to TRBJ2-7; 7 nucleotides agree with TRBD1. The CDR3 loop reads CASSEGGGYSYEQYF. The CDR3 DNA sequence: TGTGCCAGCAGTGAAGGAGGGGGCTACTCCTACGAGCAGTACTTC.